The 7 T cell receptor beta chains in this list originate from one sample, sequenced in a study of shared clonotypes between healthy human individuals. Using immunoSEQ multiplex PCR, the repertoire was profiled, and TCRdb retains in-frame clones only, with some absent. The sample has fewer than 600,000 clones, 60% to 80% seen once. Sequenced material: PBMCs. These receptors all come from a woman in her thirties or forties in good health. Some clones in this sample may be carry-over from other donors' samples.

V is TRBV28 and J is TRBJ1-5; possibly TRBD1 for D (6 bases). Germline CDR1 and CDR2: MDHEN and SYDVKM. The CDR3 spans 15 residues. V was clipped by 1 base and J by 2 bases, with 9 bases between them. The CDR3 DNA follows: TGTGCCAGCAGTTTATTAGGGGGTGGCAATCAGCCCCAGCATTTT. Its protein product is CASSLLGGGNQPQHF. Complete variable domain (other parts from reference TRBV28 and TRBJ1-5): DVKVTQSSRYLVKRTGEKVFLECVQDMDHENMFWYRQDPGLGLRLIYFSYDVKMKEKGDIPEGYSVSREKKERFSLILESASTNQTSMYLCASSLLGGGNQPQHFGDGTRLSIL.

The chain links TRBV5-1 to TRBJ2-2; D unclear. The ends were cut back, 0 bases at V and 4 bases at J, with 10 bases in the middle. CDR1 SGHRS and CDR2 YFSETQ come from the germline V gene. CDR3 length: 15 residues. CDR3 loop: CASSLDNLGTGELFF. CDR3 nucleotide sequence: TGCGCCAGCAGCTTGGACAACTTGGGCACCGGGGAGCTGTTTTTT.

This clone has a count of ten or more. This chain uses TRBV28 with TRBJ2-7; D might be TRBD2 (6 bases). The V gene's germline CDR1 is MDHEN and CDR2 SYDVKM. The V and J ends lost 2 bases and 3 bases respectively, with 14 bases between them. This CDR3 contains 15 residues. CDR3 in DNA: TGTGCCAGCAGTTTAAGGAGCGGGCACCGCTACGAGCAGTACTTC. Its translation: CASSLRSGHRYEQYF.

This sequence joins TRBV7-2 and TRBJ2-7, with D possibly TRBD1 on 5 matching bases. The CDR3 extends over 13 amino acids. In germline, CDR1 is SGHTA, CDR2 FQGNSA. V was cut by 2 bases and J by 6 bases, with 11 bases left in between. The chain's CDR3 is CASSLHDSLEQYF. The CDR3 nucleotides read TGTGCCAGCAGCTTACACGACAGCCTCGAGCAGTACTTC. The whole variable domain, remainder taken from reference TRBV7-2 and TRBJ2-7, is GAGVSQSPSNKVTEKGKDVELRCDPISGHTALYWYRQSLGQGLEFLIYFQGNSAPDKSGLPSDRFSAERTGGSVSTLTIQRTQQEDSAVYLCASSLHDSLEQYFGPGTRLTVT.

This clone was found a few times. The chain is built from TRBV7-8 and TRBJ1-1, with 7 bases lining up with TRBD1. Germline CDR1 and CDR2: SGHVS and FQNEAQ. Unmatched junction bases numbered 15, after V lost 5 bases and J lost 0 bases. The CDR3 has 18 residues. The CDR3: CASSPPVVGQVMNTEAFF. In DNA form, the CDR3 reads TGTGCCAGCAGCCCACCAGTAGTCGGACAGGTGATGAACACTGAAGCTTTCTTT. Full variable domain (rest looked up from reference TRBV7-8 and TRBJ1-1): GAGVSQSPRYKVAKRGQDVALRCDPISGHVSLFWYQQALGQGPEFLTYFQNEAQLDKSGLPSDRFFAERPEGSVSTLKIQRTQQEDSAVYLCASSPPVVGQVMNTEAFFGQGTRLTVV.

This clone was seen a few times. CDR3 nucleotides: TGTGCCAGCAGTGAAGAATCAGGGGGTGTCGGTGGCTACACCTTC. Translation gives CASSEESGGVGGYTF. The chain is built from TRBV6-1 and TRBJ1-2; TRBD1 matches at 7 bases. With V trimmed by 1 base and J by 7 bases, 9 bases remained unmatched. Germline values: CDR1 MNHNS, CDR2 SASEGT. The CDR3 has 15 residues.

The chain employs TRBV19 and TRBJ2-7; TRBD1 matches 9 bases. The CDR3 is 13 amino acids. Germline V lookup: CDR1 LNHDA, CDR2 SQIVND (reference sequence). V was clipped by 1 base and J by 7 bases; unmatched bases: 2. CDR3 nucleotides: TGTGCCAGTAGTATAGGTGGACAGGGGGAGCAGTACTTC. Protein: CASSIGGQGEQYF.